This TCR beta chain was documented in a study of blood T cell repertoires in COVID-19. Whole-study context: Acute-phase and convalescent COVID-19 samples originated in the United States, Italy and Spain. In each case, the material was cDNA or gDNA derived from T cells, B-cell-depleted T cells, or PBMCs.

Per the original data handling: Estimated nucleated cell counts came from reference gene primer amplification. Sequencing was performed with immunoSEQ multiplex PCR; in TCRdb, only in-frame clones are kept and a portion is missing. V and J calls and clone size are given by that table; D and trimming were obtained from the DNA. The sample lists 150,000 to 200,000 clones, 85% to 95% seen once, with about 5% in the top ten. The V and J ends lost 1 base and 9 bases, in that order; junction bases with no gene match: 4. Germline-derived CDR1 and CDR2 are KGHDR and SFDVKD. The CDR3 runs 14 residues. The specimen was peripheral blood. The chain joins TRBV24-1 to TRBJ2-1; TRBD2 agrees at 8 bases. This clonotype was sampled from a woman aged 50 to 65 with acute or convalescent COVID-19. The CDR3 here is CATSDLIGTSEQFF. The CDR3 DNA reads TGTGCCACCAGTGATTTAATAGGGACTAGTGAGCAGTTCTTC.